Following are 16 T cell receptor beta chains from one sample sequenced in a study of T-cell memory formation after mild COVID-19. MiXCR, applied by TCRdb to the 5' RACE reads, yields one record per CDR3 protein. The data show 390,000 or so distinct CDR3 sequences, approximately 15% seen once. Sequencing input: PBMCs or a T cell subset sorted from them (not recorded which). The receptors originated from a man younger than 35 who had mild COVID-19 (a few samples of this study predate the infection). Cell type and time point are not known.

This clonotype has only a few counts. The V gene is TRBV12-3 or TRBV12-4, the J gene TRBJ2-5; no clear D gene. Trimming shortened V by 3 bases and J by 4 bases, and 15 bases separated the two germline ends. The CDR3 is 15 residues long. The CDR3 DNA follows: TGTGCCAGCAGTTTGAGGCCCGAAGGGCGAGAGACCCAGTACTTC. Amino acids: CASSLRPEGRETQYF.

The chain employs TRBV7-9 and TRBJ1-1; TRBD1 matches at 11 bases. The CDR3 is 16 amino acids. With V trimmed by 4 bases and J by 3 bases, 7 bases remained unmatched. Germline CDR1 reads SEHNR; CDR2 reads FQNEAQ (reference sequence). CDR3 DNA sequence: TGTGCCAGCAGCTCTAGGACAGGGGGCTTTTACACTGAAGCTTTCTTT. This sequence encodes CASSSRTGGFYTEAFF. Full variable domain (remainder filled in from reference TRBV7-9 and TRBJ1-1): DTGVSQNPRHKITKRGQNVTFRCDPISEHNRLYWYRQTLGQGPEFLTYFQNEAQLEKSRLLSDRFSAERPKGSFSTLEIQRTEQGDSAMYLCASSSRTGGFYTEAFFGQGTRLTVV.

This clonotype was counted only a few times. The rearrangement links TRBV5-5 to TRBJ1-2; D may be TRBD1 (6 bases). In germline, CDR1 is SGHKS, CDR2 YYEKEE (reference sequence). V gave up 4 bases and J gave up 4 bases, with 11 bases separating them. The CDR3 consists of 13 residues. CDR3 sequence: CASSKQGPYGYTF. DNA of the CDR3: TGTGCCAGCAGCAAACAGGGTCCCTATGGCTACACCTTC.

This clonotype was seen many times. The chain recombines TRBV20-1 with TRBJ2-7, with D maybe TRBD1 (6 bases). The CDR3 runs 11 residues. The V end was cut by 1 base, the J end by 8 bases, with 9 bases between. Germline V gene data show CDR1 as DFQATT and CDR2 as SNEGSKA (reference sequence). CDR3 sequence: CSARAGEQQYF. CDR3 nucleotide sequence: TGCAGTGCTAGAGCAGGGGAACAGCAGTACTTC.

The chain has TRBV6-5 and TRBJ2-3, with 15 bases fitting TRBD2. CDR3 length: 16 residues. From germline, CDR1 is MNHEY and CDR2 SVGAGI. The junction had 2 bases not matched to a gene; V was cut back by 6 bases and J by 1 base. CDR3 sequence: CASSRTSGGGTDTQYF. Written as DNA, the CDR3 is TGTGCCAGCAGCAGGACTAGCGGGGGGGGCACAGATACGCAGTATTTT.

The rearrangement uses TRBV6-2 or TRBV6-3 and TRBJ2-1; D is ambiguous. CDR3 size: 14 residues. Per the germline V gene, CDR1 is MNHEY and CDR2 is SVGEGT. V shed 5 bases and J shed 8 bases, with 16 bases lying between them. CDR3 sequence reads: CASSRRVGGDEQFF. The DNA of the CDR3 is TGTGCCAGCAGTCGCCGGGTAGGCGGCGATGAGCAGTTCTTC.

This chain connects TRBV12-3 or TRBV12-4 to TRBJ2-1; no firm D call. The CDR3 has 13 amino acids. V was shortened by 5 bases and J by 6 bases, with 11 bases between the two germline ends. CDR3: CASSPEGLNEQFF. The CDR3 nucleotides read TGTGCCAGCAGTCCCGAAGGGCTCAATGAGCAGTTCTTC.

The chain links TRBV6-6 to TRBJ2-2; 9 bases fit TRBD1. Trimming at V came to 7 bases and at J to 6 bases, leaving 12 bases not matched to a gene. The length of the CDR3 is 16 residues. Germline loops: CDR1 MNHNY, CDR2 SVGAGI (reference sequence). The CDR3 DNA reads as TGTGCCAGCACCAAACCGGGACAGGGCAATCCCGGGGAGCTGTTTTTT. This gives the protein CASTKPGQGNPGELFF.

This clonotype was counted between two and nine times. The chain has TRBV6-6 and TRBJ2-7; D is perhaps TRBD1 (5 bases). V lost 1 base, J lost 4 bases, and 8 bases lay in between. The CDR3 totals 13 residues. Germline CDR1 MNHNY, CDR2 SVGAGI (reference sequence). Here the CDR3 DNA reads TGTGCCAGCAGTTACTACAGGCTATACGAGCAGTACTTC. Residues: CASSYYRLYEQYF.

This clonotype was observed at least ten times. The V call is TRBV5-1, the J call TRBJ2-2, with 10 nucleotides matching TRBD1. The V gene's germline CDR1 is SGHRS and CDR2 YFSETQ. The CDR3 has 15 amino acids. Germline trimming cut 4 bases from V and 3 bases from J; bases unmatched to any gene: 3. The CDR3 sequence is CASSPGTGDTGELFF. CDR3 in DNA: TGCGCCAGCAGCCCCGGGACAGGGGACACCGGGGAGCTGTTTTTT.

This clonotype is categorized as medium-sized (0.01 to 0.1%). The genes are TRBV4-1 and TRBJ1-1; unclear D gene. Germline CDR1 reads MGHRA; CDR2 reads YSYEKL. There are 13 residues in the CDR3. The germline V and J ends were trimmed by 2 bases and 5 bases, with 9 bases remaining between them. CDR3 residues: CASSQREVTEAFF. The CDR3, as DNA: TGCGCCAGCAGCCAACGGGAAGTTACTGAAGCTTTCTTT.

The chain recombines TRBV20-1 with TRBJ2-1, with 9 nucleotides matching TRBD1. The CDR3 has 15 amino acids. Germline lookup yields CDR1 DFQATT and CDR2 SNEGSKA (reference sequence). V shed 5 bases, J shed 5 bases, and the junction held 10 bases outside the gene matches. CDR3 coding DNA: TGCAGTGCTCCCCCGGGGACAGGGAGCGACAATGAGCAGTTCTTC. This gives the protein CSAPPGTGSDNEQFF.

The CDR3 DNA reads TGTGCCAGCAGCGCCTACGGTTTCTCTGGGGCCAACGTCCTGACTTTC. This gives the protein CASSAYGFSGANVLTF. J is TRBJ2-6 and V is TRBV7-3; D unresolved. CDR1 and CDR2 from the germline V gene are SGHTA and FQGTGA. V was shortened by 5 bases and J by 0 bases, with 11 bases between the two germline ends. The CDR3 covers 16 residues. The whole variable domain, remainder taken from reference TRBV7-3 and TRBJ2-6, is GAGVSQTPSNKVTEKGKYVELRCDPISGHTALYWYRQSLGQGPEFLIYFQGTGAADDSGLPNDRFFAVRPEGSVSTLKIQRTERGDSAVYLCASSAYGFSGANVLTFGAGSRLTVL.

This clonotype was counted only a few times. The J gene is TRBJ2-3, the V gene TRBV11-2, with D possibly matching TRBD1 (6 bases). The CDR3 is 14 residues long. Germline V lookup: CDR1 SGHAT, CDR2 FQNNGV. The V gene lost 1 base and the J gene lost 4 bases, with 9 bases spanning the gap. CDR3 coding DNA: TGTGCCAGCAGCTTAGGTAGGGGGTCAGATACGCAGTATTTT. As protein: CASSLGRGSDTQYF.

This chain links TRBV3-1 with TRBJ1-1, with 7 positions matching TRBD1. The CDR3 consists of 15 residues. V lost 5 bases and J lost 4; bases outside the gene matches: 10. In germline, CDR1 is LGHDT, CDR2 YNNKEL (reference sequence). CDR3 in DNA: TGTGCCAGCAGCGACCGTAGACAGGGTATCACTGAAGCTTTCTTT. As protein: CASSDRRQGITEAFF.

CDR3 bases: TGCGCCAGCAGCGTGACCCTCAAAGGGACTGAAGCTTTCTTT. The encoded protein is CASSVTLKGTEAFF. The rearrangement links TRBV5-1 to TRBJ1-1, with D uncertain. The germline V and J ends were trimmed by 4 bases and 5 bases, with 15 bases remaining between them. Looked up from germline, CDR1 is SGHRS and CDR2 is YFSETQ. This CDR3 comprises 14 residues.